Below are 12 T cell receptor beta chains sequenced from a single sample in a study of cytomegalovirus exposure and HLA in healthy donors (dated by TCRdb to about 2017). Library generation was performed with the immunoSEQ multiplex PCR assay. For the multiplex PCR, a mixture combining 60 forward primers for TCR Vbeta segments and 13 reverse primers for TCR Jbeta segments was used. As stored in TCRdb, this immuneACCESS dataset retains in-frame rearrangements with V and J assigned. A fraction of the clones does not appear; measured against another copy, unresolved V genes explain less than half of the discrepancy, and the remainder lacks a known reason. The sample's own table lists 90,000 to 150,000 clones. The top ten clonotypes cover around 4% of the sample. The sequencing input was PBMCs. These receptors were taken from a man between 18 and 29 years old in good health and CMV-seronegative.

The V call is TRBV5-1, the J call TRBJ1-2; 8 nucleotides line up with TRBD1. Germline CDR1 and CDR2: SGHRS and YFSETQ. The V and J ends lost 3 bases and 3 bases, in that order; junction bases with no gene match: 10. The CDR3 runs to 16 residues. Here the CDR3 reads CASSWGGQGEDYGYTF. CDR3 nucleotides: TGCGCCAGCAGCTGGGGAGGACAGGGTGAGGACTATGGCTACACCTTC.

This chain links TRBV6-1 with TRBJ2-6; the match to TRBD1 covers 10 bases. Germline V CDR1 and CDR2: MNHNS, SASEGT. V trimming: 2 bases; J trimming: 2 bases; junction bases outside the gene matches: 12. The CDR3 is 20 residues long. In nucleotides, the CDR3 is TGTGCCAGCAGTGAATCTCCTCCGGGACAGGGGAGGACTGGGGCCAACGTCCTGACTTTC. This codes for CASSESPPGQGRTGANVLTF.

The rearrangement links TRBV6-1 to TRBJ2-7, with TRBD2 as a possible D gene (6 bases). This CDR3 comprises 11 residues. Looked up from germline, CDR1 is MNHNS and CDR2 is SASEGT. Trimming left V 6 bases short and J 7 bases short, with 10 bases between. The CDR3 sequence: CASRVRGEQYF. The CDR3 DNA follows: TGTGCCAGCAGGGTTCGGGGGGAGCAGTACTTC.

The chain recombines TRBV9 with TRBJ2-2, with D perhaps matching TRBD1 (6 bases). The V gene's germline CDR1 is SGDLS and CDR2 YYNGEE. Trimming took off 1 base at V and 7 bases at J, with 11 bases between the two ends. The CDR3 has 14 amino acids. The CDR3 bases are TGTGCCAGCAGCGTACCACAGGGTGGCGGGGAGCTGTTTTTT. It is translated as CASSVPQGGGELFF.

This chain uses TRBV9 with TRBJ1-6; D is ambiguous. With 1 base removed from V and 5 bases from J, the gap between germline ends came to 7 bases. From germline, CDR1 is SGDLS and CDR2 YYNGEE. This CDR3 is 14 amino acids long. The DNA for the CDR3 is TGTGCCAGCAGCGTAAGAGTGGATAATTCACCCCTCCACTTT. As protein: CASSVRVDNSPLHF.

The V gene is TRBV5-1, the J gene TRBJ1-6, with 8 bases that match TRBD1. This CDR3 comprises 17 residues. From germline, CDR1 is SGHRS and CDR2 YFSETQ. V lost 1 base, J lost 8 bases, and 11 bases stayed unmatched. This CDR3 reads CASSLQGMTGADSPLHF. Written as DNA, the CDR3 is TGCGCCAGCAGCTTGCAGGGTATGACAGGGGCGGATTCACCCCTCCACTTT.

The chain combines TRBV11-1 with TRBJ1-1; 8 nucleotides match TRBD1. J lost 4 bases, V lost 5 bases, and 12 bases had no gene match. Germline V gives CDR1 SGHAT, CDR2 FQDESV (reference sequence). This CDR3 region has 16 residues. The CDR3 protein is CASSHFRGQGGTEAFF. CDR3 nucleotide sequence: TGTGCCAGCAGCCACTTTCGAGGACAGGGAGGCACTGAAGCTTTCTTT.

V is TRBV28 and J is TRBJ1-5, with 11 bases that match TRBD1. The V segment lost 10 bases and the J segment 6 bases; nucleotides outside the gene matches: 17. In germline, CDR1 is MDHEN, CDR2 SYDVKM. This CDR3 comprises 17 residues. Here the CDR3 DNA reads TGTGCCACCGCCCCTTCCCCGGGACAGGGGGTGCGTCAGCCCCAGCATTTT. It is translated as CATAPSPGQGVRQPQHF.

V gene TRBV10-2 combines with J gene TRBJ2-7, with a weak D call TRBD2 (5 bases). Trimming removed 4 bases from V and 4 bases from J, with 14 bases in between. This CDR3 spans 14 amino acids. The germline CDR1 and CDR2 sequences are WSHSY and SAAADI. The CDR3 region is CASSAPGLAYEQYF. The CDR3 DNA reads TGCGCCAGCAGTGCGCCGGGGTTAGCATACGAGCAGTACTTC.

CDR3 region: CASSYIAGPSGQTQYF. As DNA, the CDR3 is TGTGCCAGCAGTTACATTGCAGGGCCCTCCGGGCAGACCCAGTACTTC. V and J are TRBV6-5 and TRBJ2-5; D is possibly TRBD1 (5 bases). This CDR3 has 16 residues. Trimming removed 2 bases from V and 6 bases from J, with 19 bases in between. Germline CDR1 reads MNHEY; CDR2 reads SVGAGI.

J is TRBJ2-7 and V is TRBV27; D gene ambiguous. V was pared by 4 bases and J by 2 bases, with 9 bases between. CDR1 is MNHEY, CDR2 SMNVEV, per germline (reference sequence). The CDR3 is 13 amino acids. Written as DNA, the CDR3 is TGTGCCAGCAGTTCCCCCCCTACCTACGAGCAGTACTTC. This encodes CASSSPPTYEQYF.

This rearrangement joins TRBV28 to TRBJ2-3; TRBD2 agrees at 7 bases. The trim removed 8 bases at V and 4 bases at J, leaving 3 bases unmatched. Germline V CDR1 and CDR2: MDHEN, SYDVKM. The CDR3 is 12 amino acids. CDR3 sequence reads: CASGAGPDTQYF. CDR3 bases: TGTGCCAGCGGAGCGGGGCCAGATACGCAGTATTTT.